The sequence of this T cell receptor beta chain was determined in a study of control samples from healthy donors and cancer patients. Germline V gene sequence: CDR1 SGHVS, CDR2 FQNEAQ. The CDR3 extends over 16 amino acids. The ends were cut back, 2 bases at V and 7 bases at J, with 15 bases in the middle. Generated by immunoSEQ multiplex PCR, the TCRdb table keeps only in-frame clones and is missing some. The sample includes about 53,000 clones, 87% of them seen just once. The chain joins TRBV7-8 to TRBJ1-6, with D unresolved. Material: PBMCs. This receptor was obtained from a man in his sixties with head and neck cancer. CDR3 nucleotide sequence: TGTGCCAGCAGCTTAAGGTCTAAGGGCCAAAATTCACCCCTCCACTTT. Amino acid sequence: CASSLRSKGQNSPLHF.